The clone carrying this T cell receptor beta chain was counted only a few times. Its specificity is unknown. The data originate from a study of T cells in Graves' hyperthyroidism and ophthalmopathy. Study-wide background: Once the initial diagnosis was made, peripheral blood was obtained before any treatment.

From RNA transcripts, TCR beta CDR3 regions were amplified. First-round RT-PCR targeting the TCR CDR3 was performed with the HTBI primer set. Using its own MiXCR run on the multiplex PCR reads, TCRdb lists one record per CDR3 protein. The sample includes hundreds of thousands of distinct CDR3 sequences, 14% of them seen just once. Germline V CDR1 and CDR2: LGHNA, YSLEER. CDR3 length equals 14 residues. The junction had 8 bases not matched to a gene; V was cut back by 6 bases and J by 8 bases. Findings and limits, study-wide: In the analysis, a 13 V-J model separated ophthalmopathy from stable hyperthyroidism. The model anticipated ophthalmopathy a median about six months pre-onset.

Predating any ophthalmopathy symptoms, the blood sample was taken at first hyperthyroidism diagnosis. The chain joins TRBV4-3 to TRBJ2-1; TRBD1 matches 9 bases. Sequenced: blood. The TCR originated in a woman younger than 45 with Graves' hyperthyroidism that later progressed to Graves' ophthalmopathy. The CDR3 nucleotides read TGCGCCAGCAGTGGGGACAGGGTGGGTCATGAGCAGTTCTTC. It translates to CASSGDRVGHEQFF.